Listed here is a single TCR beta chain. The data are from a study of T cells expressing NK-cell markers. Study-level background: Repertoire data for TCR beta were derived from sorted T cells (CD3+CD56+NKG2C+, CD3+CD56+NKG2C- and CD3+CD56-NKG2C+).

TCRdb reanalyzed the 5' RACE reads, giving one entry per CDR3 protein sequence and no DNA. This table holds about 460,000 distinct CDR3 sequences. This CDR3 is 12 amino acids long. The clonotype comes from a woman in her forties or fifties in good health. The genes are TRBV12-3 or TRBV12-4 and TRBJ2-1; TCRdb's D call, TRBD2, is unchecked because there is no DNA. Source material: blood T cells: a sorted CD56 or NKG2C T cell subset, CD4+ or CD8+ T cells, or bulk PBMC T cells (not recorded which). CDR3 sequence: CASSFSRDEQFF.